This T cell receptor beta chain was sequenced in a study of T-cell memory formation after mild COVID-19. Deletions cut 0 bases from V and 4 bases from J, with 10 bases between. Germline V gene sequence: CDR1 SGDLS, CDR2 YYNGEE. This CDR3 is built from 14 residues. TCRdb reprocessed the 5' RACE reads via MiXCR and lists one record per CDR3 protein. The sample has roughly 170,000 distinct CDR3 sequences; approximately 17% are singletons. Material for sequencing was PBMCs or a T cell subset sorted from them (not recorded which). The chain recombines TRBV9 with TRBJ1-1, with D uncertain. The TCR was taken from a man aged 18 to 30 who had mild COVID-19 (a few samples of this study predate the infection). Cell type and time point are not known. CDR3 loop: CASSVAGMVTEAFF. The DNA of the CDR3 is TGTGCCAGCAGCGTAGCGGGGATGGTCACTGAAGCTTTCTTT.